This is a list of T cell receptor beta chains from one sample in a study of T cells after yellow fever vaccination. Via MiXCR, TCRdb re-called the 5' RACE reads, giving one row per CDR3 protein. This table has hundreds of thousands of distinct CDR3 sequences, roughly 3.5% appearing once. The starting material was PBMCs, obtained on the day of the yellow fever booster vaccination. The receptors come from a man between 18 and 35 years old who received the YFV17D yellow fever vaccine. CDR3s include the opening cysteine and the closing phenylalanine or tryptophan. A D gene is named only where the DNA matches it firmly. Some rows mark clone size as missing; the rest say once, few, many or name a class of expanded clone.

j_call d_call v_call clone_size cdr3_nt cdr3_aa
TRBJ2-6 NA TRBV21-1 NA TGTGCCAGCAGCGTTTCTCGGGGTTCGGGGGCCAACGTCCTGACTTTC CASSVSRGSGANVLTF
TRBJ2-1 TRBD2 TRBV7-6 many TGTGCCAGCAGCTTAGAAATGGGACTAGCGGGGAGTGAGCAGTTCTTC CASSLEMGLAGSEQFF
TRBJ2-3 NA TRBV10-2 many TGCGCCAGCAGTGATCGGACACACGGCACAGATACGCAGTATTTT CASSDRTHGTDTQYF
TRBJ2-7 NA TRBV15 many TGTGCCACCAGCGGAGGGACAGCCACCTCCGAGCAGTACTTC CATSGGTATSEQYF
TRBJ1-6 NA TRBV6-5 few TGTGCCAGCAGTTACGACAGCTCCTATAATTCACCCCTCCACTTT CASSYDSSYNSPLHF
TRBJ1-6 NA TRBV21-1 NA TGTGCCAGCAGCGGGCTGACGATTGACAGGGGCAGGTCACCCCTCCACTTT CASSGLTIDRGRSPLHF
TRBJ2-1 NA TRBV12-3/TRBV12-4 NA TGTGCCAGCAGTCCCGGGACTTGGGAGCAGTTCTTC CASSPGTWEQFF
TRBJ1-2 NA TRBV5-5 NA TGTGCCAGCAGCTTGGACAGCGCAAACTATGGCTACACCTTC CASSLDSANYGYTF
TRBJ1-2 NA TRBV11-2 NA TGTGCCAGCAGCTTAAGCTCCAGTGGCTATGGCTACACCTTC CASSLSSSGYGYTF
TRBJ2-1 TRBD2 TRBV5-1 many TGCGCCAGCAGCGGGACTAGCGGGGGGGAAATGAATGAGCAGTTCTTC CASSGTSGGEMNEQFF
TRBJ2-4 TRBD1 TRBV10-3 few TGTGCCACCCTAGACAGGGGGAACATTCAGTACTTC CATLDRGNIQYF
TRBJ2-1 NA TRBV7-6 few TGTGCCAGCAGCTTAGCGGTCAAGCTTAACTACAATGAGCAGTTCTTC CASSLAVKLNYNEQFF
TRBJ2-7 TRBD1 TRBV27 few TGTGCCAGCAGGTCAGACAGGGTCTTTTACGAGCAGTACTTC CASRSDRVFYEQYF
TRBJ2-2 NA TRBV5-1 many TGCGCCAGCAGCTTGGATGGACAGTTGAACACCGGGGAGCTGTTTTTT CASSLDGQLNTGELFF
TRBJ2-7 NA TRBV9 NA TGTGCCAGCAGCGTAGGGGGCCTCTCCTACGAGCAGTACTTC CASSVGGLSYEQYF
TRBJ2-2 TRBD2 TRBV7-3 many TGTGCCAGCAGCTTAACGTCAGCGGGGGGGCGCACCGGGGAGCTGTTTTTT CASSLTSAGGRTGELFF
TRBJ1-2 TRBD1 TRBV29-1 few TGCAGCGTCCGACCTACAGGGGCCAATGGCTACACCTTC CSVRPTGANGYTF
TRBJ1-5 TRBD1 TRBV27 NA TGTGCCAGCAGCTCCCAGGGGGGGGGAACTCAGCCCCAGCATTTT CASSSQGGGTQPQHF
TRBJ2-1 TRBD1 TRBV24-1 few TGTGCCACCAGTGATTGGGACAGGTACAATGAGCAGTTCTTC CATSDWDRYNEQFF
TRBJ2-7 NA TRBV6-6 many TGTGCCAGCAGCCCCGGACGGCTTTCCTACGAGCAGTACTTC CASSPGRLSYEQYF
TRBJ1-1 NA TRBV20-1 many TGCAGTGCTAGAGAGGGGCAGCTGAACACTGAAGCTTTCTTT CSAREGQLNTEAFF
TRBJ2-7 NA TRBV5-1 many TGCGCCAGCAGCCCCCGGGGCACGTTCTTCTACGAGCAGTACTTC CASSPRGTFFYEQYF
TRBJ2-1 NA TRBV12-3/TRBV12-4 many TGTGCCAGCAGTTTAGCGGGGGGGGCAGGCAATGAGCAGTTCTTC CASSLAGGAGNEQFF
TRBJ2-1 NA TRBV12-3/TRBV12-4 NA TGTGCCAGCAGCCAAAGGACAGACTACAATGAGCAGTTCTTC CASSQRTDYNEQFF